The 24 T cell receptor beta chains below were found in one sample sequenced in a study of cytomegalovirus exposure and HLA in healthy donors. 13 Jbeta primers and 60 Vbeta primers were used for the PCR. Sequencing used immunoSEQ multiplex PCR; TCRdb keeps in-frame clones, though not all of them. The sample records roughly 140,000 clones, 79% being singletons. Material: PBMCs. The receptor set was obtained from a woman in her 40s in good health and CMV-seropositive.

J is TRBJ2-1 and V is TRBV2, with 8 positions matching TRBD2. This CDR3 has 16 amino acids. The J segment lost 5 bases and the V segment lost 2 bases, leaving 8 bases of the junction unmatched. Germline V gene lookup returns CDR1 SNHLY and CDR2 FYNNEI. CDR3 DNA: TGTGCCAGCAGTGAACAGTGGGGACTAGGAGACAATGAGCAGTTCTTC. This translates into CASSEQWGLGDNEQFF.

The V and J genes are TRBV7-2 and TRBJ1-3; TRBD1 might be the D (5 bases). The ends were cut back, 0 bases at V and 2 bases at J, with 8 bases in the middle. Germline CDR1 SGHTA, CDR2 FQGNSA. There are 15 residues in the CDR3. CDR3 sequence reads: CASSLAGAAGNTIYF. The CDR3, as DNA: TGTGCCAGCAGCTTAGCAGGGGCCGCTGGAAACACCATATATTTT.

The chain carries TRBV18 and TRBJ2-7, with 9 bases aligning to TRBD2. With 5 bases clipped from V and 7 bases from J, the junction kept 6 bases outside the gene matches. CDR1 and CDR2 from the germline V gene are KGHSH and LQKENI. The CDR3 contains 13 residues. In DNA, the CDR3 is TGTGCCAGCTCAGTAGCGGGGGTAGGTGAGCAGTACTTC. Translated, it gives CASSVAGVGEQYF.

A word on this clone: This CDR3 is also generated by other DNA sequences in the sample. The genes are TRBV11-2 and TRBJ2-7, with D hard to call. The CDR3 consists of 15 residues. CDR1 is SGHAT, CDR2 FQNNGV, per germline. Deletions cut 0 bases from V and 2 bases from J, with 11 bases between. In DNA form, the CDR3 reads TGTGCCAGCAGCTTAGATCCTACCGCCACCTACGAGCAGTACTTC. As protein: CASSLDPTATYEQYF.

This clone has only a few counts. J is TRBJ2-3 and V is TRBV4-1, with TRBD2 identical over 8 bases. Germline V gene lookup returns CDR1 MGHRA and CDR2 YSYEKL. J was trimmed by 6 bases and V by 1 base; bases with no gene match: 9. This CDR3 has 16 amino acids. This CDR3 reads CASSQGGAGGLDTQYF. CDR3 coding DNA: TGCGCCAGCAGCCAAGGAGGGGCGGGGGGCTTGGATACGCAGTATTTT.

The V and J genes are TRBV19 and TRBJ1-5, with D unresolved. The germline V and J ends were trimmed by 5 bases and 1 base, with 9 bases remaining between them. This CDR3 contains 14 residues. Per germline, CDR1 LNHDA and CDR2 SQIVND (reference sequence). Here the CDR3 DNA reads TGTGCCAGTAGTGCGGTCCCGAGCAATCAGCCCCAGCATTTT. It encodes CASSAVPSNQPQHF.

A few counts support this clone. V gene TRBV7-2 combines with J gene TRBJ2-7; possibly TRBD1 for D (6 bases). Trimming took off 1 base at V and 6 bases at J, with 13 bases between the two ends. The germline V gene has CDR1 SGHTA and CDR2 FQGNSA. The CDR3 spans 14 residues. The CDR3 is CASSLVSGAREQYF. CDR3 coding DNA: TGTGCCAGCAGCTTAGTTTCAGGGGCGCGCGAGCAGTACTTC.

The chain joins TRBV10-3 to TRBJ1-2, with D unresolved. This CDR3 contains 13 residues. The V end was cut by 6 bases, the J end by 2 bases, with 10 bases between. Germline-derived CDR1 and CDR2 are ENHRY and SYGVKD. The CDR3 DNA sequence: TGTGCCATCAGCGCTTACACAAACTATGGCTACACCTTC. Translation gives CAISAYTNYGYTF.

This clone was seen a few times. CDR3 sequence (DNA): TGTGCCAGCAGCTTAGGAGGAGGGGCCAACGTCCTGACTTTC. Its translation is CASSLGGGANVLTF. V is TRBV7-2 and J is TRBJ2-6; the D is unclear. The CDR3 is 14 amino acids. V lost 1 base to trimming and J lost 4 bases, with 5 bases between them. Germline loops: CDR1 SGHTA, CDR2 FQGNSA.

DNA of the CDR3: TGTGCCAGCAGTAAGATAAGCGGGGGGACCAGCACAGATACGCAGTATTTT. It encodes CASSKISGGTSTDTQYF. This chain joins TRBV7-3 and TRBJ2-3, with 9 bases that match TRBD2. J gave up 0 bases and V 6 bases, and 10 bases lay outside the gene matches. Germline values: CDR1 SGHTA, CDR2 FQGTGA. This CDR3 has 17 residues.

The chain couples TRBV2 to TRBJ1-5; the D is unclear. The CDR3 consists of 13 residues. Germline V gene lookup returns CDR1 SNHLY and CDR2 FYNNEI. V lost 4 bases and J 4 bases, leaving 8 bases between the germline ends. The CDR3 protein is CASSAPYNQPQHF. CDR3 DNA sequence: TGTGCCAGCAGTGCCCCTTATAATCAGCCCCAGCATTTT.

This clone was seen only once. DNA of the CDR3: TGTGCCACCGCTGGGTCAGGGGGCTCACGTAATTCACCCCTCCACTTT. Translating it yields CATAGSGGSRNSPLHF. J is TRBJ1-6 and V is TRBV28; TRBD1 agrees at 8 bases. Germline V gives CDR1 MDHEN, CDR2 SYDVKM. The V and J ends lost 10 bases and 6 bases, in that order; junction bases with no gene match: 14. CDR3 length: 16 residues.

The chain's CDR3 is CASSPRLAGRPYEQYF. The DNA for the CDR3 is TGTGCCAGCAGTCCTAGACTAGCGGGGAGGCCCTACGAGCAGTACTTC. The chain uses TRBV28 and TRBJ2-7, with 11 bases fitting TRBD2. V lost 5 bases, J lost 2 bases, and 8 bases stayed unmatched. CDR1 MDHEN and CDR2 SYDVKM come from the germline V gene. This CDR3 contains 16 residues.

The CDR3 nucleotides read TGTGCCAGCAGCGTAGAAGCTAGCGGGGCGGAGACCCAGTACTTC. This gives the protein CASSVEASGAETQYF. The chain is built from TRBV9 and TRBJ2-5; 9 nucleotides agree with TRBD2. V lost 0 bases and J lost 5; bases outside the gene matches: 5. Germline V lookup: CDR1 SGDLS, CDR2 YYNGEE. CDR3 length equals 15 residues. The variable domain in full, with the rest retrieved from reference TRBV9 and TRBJ2-5, is DSGVTQTPKHLITATGQRVTLRCSPRSGDLSVYWYQQSLDQGLQFLIQYYNGEERAKGNILERFSAQQFPDLHSELNLSSLELGDSALYFCASSVEASGAETQYFGPGTRLLVL.

This clone was detected only once. This rearrangement joins TRBV2 to TRBJ1-1; 8 bases are a match to TRBD1. Losses at the gene ends were 7 bases for V and 0 bases for J; bases not matched to a gene: 4. Germline V gene sequence: CDR1 SNHLY, CDR2 FYNNEI. There are 14 residues in the CDR3. The CDR3 DNA reads TGTGCCAGCACCATGACAGGGGTGAACACTGAAGCTTTCTTT. Its translation: CASTMTGVNTEAFF.

The rearrangement joins TRBV19 to TRBJ1-6; D is undetermined. This CDR3 is built from 14 residues. CDR1 LNHDA and CDR2 SQIVND come from the germline V gene (reference sequence). V lost 6 bases and J lost 9, with 15 bases in between. The chain's CDR3 is CASSSIVRSSPLHF. The DNA of the CDR3 is TGTGCCAGTAGCTCGATCGTCCGGAGTTCACCCCTCCACTTT.

The chain joins TRBV7-2 to TRBJ2-1; no reliable D call. With 5 bases removed from V and 0 bases from J, the gap between germline ends came to 5 bases. CDR1 SGHTA and CDR2 FQGNSA come from the germline V gene. This CDR3 is 13 amino acids long. The CDR3 nucleotides read TGTGCCAGCAGCCCTCCCTCCTACAATGAGCAGTTCTTC. Translating it yields CASSPPSYNEQFF.

About this clone itself: Because the CDR3's place on the DNA is in doubt, the DNA is left out and the CDR3 is given as listed by TCRdb. This chain links TRBV5-1 with TRBJ1-1; the DNA was not compared with TRBD1, the D call given in the table. The CDR3 length is 12 residues, termini included. Per the germline V gene, CDR1 is SGHRS and CDR2 is YFSETQ. CDR3 protein: CASSWGMGATFF.

This chain connects TRBV7-6 to TRBJ2-2, with TRBD2 matching over 8 bases. This CDR3 region has 14 residues. V gave up 6 bases and J gave up 2 bases; unmatched junction bases: 2. In germline, CDR1 is SGHVS, CDR2 FNYEAQ. DNA of the CDR3: TGTGCCAGCAGGGGGACTAGTAACACCGGGGAGCTGTTTTTT. Translation: CASRGTSNTGELFF.

This clone has just a few counts. The rearrangement joins TRBV7-3 to TRBJ2-7; D call uncertain. The length of the CDR3 is 11 residues. Germline V CDR1 and CDR2: SGHTA, FQGTGA. With 6 bases removed from V and 6 bases from J, the gap between germline ends came to 9 bases. The CDR3 nucleotides are TGTGCCAGCAGTGATAGTCGCGAGCAGTACTTC. This translates into CASSDSREQYF.

This rearrangement joins TRBV6-1 to TRBJ2-2; tentatively, D is TRBD1 (6 bases). Germline V lookup: CDR1 MNHNS, CDR2 SASEGT. V was clipped by 8 bases and J by 4 bases, with 11 bases between them. The CDR3 has 13 residues. The CDR3 DNA reads as TGTGCCAGCGGAAAGGGGGTCACCGGGGAGCTGTTTTTT. Translating it yields CASGKGVTGELFF.

CDR3 region: CASSLTVSGGGNQPQHF. The CDR3 region has the DNA TGTGCCAGCAGCTTAACTGTTTCAGGGGGAGGCAATCAGCCCCAGCATTTT. The V and J genes are TRBV11-2 and TRBJ1-5; 7 nucleotides align to TRBD1. Germline CDR1 and CDR2: SGHAT and FQNNGV. The CDR3 spans 17 residues. Germline trimming cut 2 bases from V and 2 bases from J; bases unmatched to any gene: 9.

This clone was picked up a small number of times. The V and J genes are TRBV13 and TRBJ2-7; a weak D match, TRBD2 (5 bases). V lost 2 bases to trimming and J lost 5 bases, with 16 bases between them. From germline, CDR1 is PRHDT and CDR2 FYEKMQ (reference sequence). The CDR3 contains 15 residues. The CDR3 loop reads CASSLNGLMDDEQYF. DNA of the CDR3: TGTGCCAGCAGCTTAAATGGACTCATGGACGACGAGCAGTACTTC.

The rearrangement joins TRBV19 to TRBJ1-5; TRBD1 aligns across 7 bases. The ends lost 4 bases at V and 4 bases at J; junction bases unmatched: 4. CDR1 LNHDA and CDR2 SQIVND come from the germline V gene (reference sequence). This CDR3 is 14 amino acids long. The CDR3 sequence: CASSRDSFNQPQHF. The CDR3 DNA follows: TGTGCCAGTAGTAGGGACAGCTTTAATCAGCCCCAGCATTTT.